These 31 T cell receptor beta chains were all obtained from the same sample, sequenced in a study of blood T cell repertoires in COVID-19 (TCRdb year 2020). Receptor libraries were prepared by the immunoSEQ multiplex PCR assay. Drawn from immuneACCESS, this table holds only the in-frame rearrangements with V and J called that TCRdb kept. Clones are partly lost; checked studies trace under half to an unresolved V gene and leave the rest unexplained. Recorded for this sample are just over 650,000 clones; 85% to 90% of them occurred a single time. Approximately 0.3% of the sample rests with the top ten. The source material was peripheral blood. The receptor set was obtained from a woman aged 18-29 years with acute or convalescent COVID-19.

The chain combines TRBV6-1 with TRBJ1-5; 7 nucleotides match TRBD1. The ends lost 5 bases at V and 7 bases at J; junction bases unmatched: 11. The CDR3 is 15 residues long. Germline values: CDR1 MNHNS, CDR2 SASEGT. The DNA of the CDR3 is TGTGCCAGCAGTCTCAGGACAGGAGGAATCCAGCCCCAGCATTTT. Protein product: CASSLRTGGIQPQHF.

This clone was counted a single time. This rearrangement joins TRBV5-6 to TRBJ2-3; TRBD1 matches 8 bases. The length of the CDR3 is 15 residues. V lost 2 bases, J lost 2 bases, and 4 bases stayed unmatched. Germline V CDR1 and CDR2: SGHDT, YYEEEE. The CDR3, as DNA: TGTGCCAGCAGCTTAATACAGGGGGTCACAGATACGCAGTATTTT. Protein product: CASSLIQGVTDTQYF.

V is TRBV12-3 or TRBV12-4 and J is TRBJ1-5; a possible D gene is TRBD1 (5 bases). V was cut by 5 bases and J by 9 bases, with 14 bases left in between. The CDR3 runs to 13 residues. For the CDR3, the DNA is TGTGCCAGCAGTCCCCTGGGGGAGGGGCCCCAGCATTTT. Translation: CASSPLGEGPQHF.

J is TRBJ1-2 and V is TRBV6-6; the D gene is possibly TRBD1 (5 bases). The CDR3 covers 9 residues. V was pared by 11 bases and J by 7 bases, with 8 bases between. The V gene's germline CDR1 is MNHNY and CDR2 SVGAGI (reference sequence). The CDR3, as DNA: TGTGCCGCGGGGGGTGGCTACACCTTC. It is translated as CAAGGGYTF.

As regards this clone: The sample holds other DNA sequences that translate to the same CDR3. V gene TRBV6-5 combines with J gene TRBJ2-7; the D gene is possibly TRBD1 (6 bases). Germline V lookup: CDR1 MNHEY, CDR2 SVGAGI. Trimming pared 0 bases from V and 3 bases from J, leaving 9 bases between. The length of the CDR3 is 14 residues. The CDR3 DNA follows: TGTGCCAGCAGTTACTCTAGAGGGGGCTACGAGCAGTACTTC. Translating it yields CASSYSRGGYEQYF.

The chain has TRBV7-3 and TRBJ2-1; 11 bases fit TRBD1. J gave up 6 bases and V 1 base, and 8 bases lay outside the gene matches. CDR1 and CDR2 (germline): SGHTA, FQGTGA. The CDR3 covers 17 residues. The CDR3 region has the DNA TGTGCCAGCAGCTTAAAAACCCAAGGACAGGGGGCCAATGAGCAGTTCTTC. It specifies CASSLKTQGQGANEQFF.

The V gene is TRBV12-3 or TRBV12-4, the J gene TRBJ1-6, with D hard to call. Trimming shortened V by 5 bases and J by 10 bases, and 6 bases separated the two germline ends. The CDR3 sequence is 11 residues long. The chain's CDR3 is CASSRGSPLHF. As DNA, the CDR3 is TGTGCCAGCAGTCGGGGATCACCCCTCCACTTT.

The chain couples TRBV7-2 to TRBJ1-1, with D unresolved. The V and J ends lost 5 bases and 6 bases respectively, with 10 bases between them. The CDR3 totals 12 residues. Per the germline V gene, CDR1 is SGHTA and CDR2 is FQGNSA. As DNA, the CDR3 is TGTGCCAGCAGCCTCCCCGGGGCTGAAGCTTTCTTT. Protein: CASSLPGAEAFF.

This chain connects TRBV7-9 to TRBJ1-3; unclear D gene. CDR1 is SEHNR and CDR2 is FQNEAQ in the germline V gene (reference sequence). Trimming removed 1 base from V and 2 bases from J, with 12 bases in between. The CDR3 consists of 16 residues. Here the CDR3 reads CASSLVGRQAGNTIYF. The DNA for the CDR3 is TGTGCCAGCAGCTTAGTGGGGAGGCAGGCTGGAAACACCATATATTTT.

The V gene is TRBV7-2, the J gene TRBJ1-2; D is unclear. With 8 bases removed from V and 1 base from J, the gap between germline ends came to 11 bases. The CDR3 extends over 13 amino acids. The germline V gene has CDR1 SGHTA and CDR2 FQGNSA. The DNA for the CDR3 is TGTGCCAGCGTTGACTTATTTAACTATGGCTACACCTTC. This encodes CASVDLFNYGYTF.

In the case of this clone: Other DNA variants within this sample encode the same CDR3. V usage is TRBV7-2 and J usage is TRBJ1-6, with no clear D. CDR3 length: 14 amino acids. CDR1 SGHTA and CDR2 FQGNSA come from the germline V gene. Between the trimmed V and J ends, which lost 3 bases and 0 bases, there was a span of 3 bases. The chain's CDR3 is CASSFSSYNSPLHF. DNA of the CDR3: TGTGCCAGCAGCTTTAGCTCCTATAATTCACCCCTCCACTTT.

The CDR3: CATQGNEQYF. CDR3 sequence (DNA): TGTGCTACACAGGGGAACGAGCAGTACTTC. The genes are TRBV28 and TRBJ2-7; TRBD1 matches at 7 bases. Germline V lookup: CDR1 MDHEN, CDR2 SYDVKM. This CDR3 is 10 amino acids long.

This chain joins TRBV4-3 and TRBJ2-3; 9 bases fit TRBD2. Germline lookup yields CDR1 LGHNA and CDR2 YSLEER. The junction had 3 bases not matched to a gene; V was cut back by 0 bases and J by 5 bases. The CDR3 spans 15 residues. The CDR3 spells CASSQDAGGLDTQYF. CDR3 DNA sequence: TGCGCCAGCAGCCAAGATGCGGGGGGGCTAGATACGCAGTATTTT.

This chain joins TRBV6-2 or TRBV6-3 and TRBJ2-2; D gene unclear. Trimming took 7 bases from V and 5 from J, leaving 14 bases between them. The CDR3 is made up of 14 amino acids. The germline CDR1 and CDR2 sequences are MNHEY and SVGEGT. CDR3: CASNPWASTGELFF. In DNA form, the CDR3 reads TGTGCCAGCAACCCCTGGGCGTCAACCGGGGAGCTGTTTTTT.

The V and J genes are TRBV7-8 and TRBJ1-2; 7 bases line up with TRBD1. This CDR3 contains 14 residues. Trimming removed 5 bases from V and 6 bases from J; junction bases left unmatched: 9. Germline CDR1 and CDR2: SGHVS and FQNEAQ. Here the CDR3 reads CASSPDRRSDGYTF. The DNA for the CDR3 is TGTGCCAGCAGCCCGGACAGGCGATCAGATGGCTACACCTTC. The full variable domain, completed using reference TRBV7-8 and TRBJ1-2, is GAGVSQSPRYKVAKRGQDVALRCDPISGHVSLFWYQQALGQGPEFLTYFQNEAQLDKSGLPSDRFFAERPEGSVSTLKIQRTQQEDSAVYLCASSPDRRSDGYTFGSGTRLTVV.

V is TRBV5-4 and J is TRBJ1-2, with TRBD1 matching over 9 bases. The CDR3 totals 15 residues. V dropped 4 bases and J dropped 7; count of bases not matched to a gene: 11. Germline V gives CDR1 SGHNT, CDR2 YYREEE (reference sequence). Here the CDR3 reads CASSLSRDRVSGYTF. CDR3 DNA: TGTGCCAGCAGCCTCTCCCGGGACAGGGTGAGTGGCTACACCTTC.

The chain has TRBV18 and TRBJ1-2, with TRBD1 identical over 8 bases. With V trimmed by 6 bases and J by 5 bases, 8 bases remained unmatched. Germline V gene lookup returns CDR1 KGHSH and CDR2 LQKENI. There are 14 residues in the CDR3. The CDR3 DNA sequence: TGTGCCAGCTCCCCTATGGGACAGGTGTATGGCTACACCTTC. Its translation is CASSPMGQVYGYTF.

This rearrangement joins TRBV18 to TRBJ1-1; D remains unclear. V was trimmed by 7 bases and J by 6 bases, leaving 12 bases between them. The CDR3 covers 12 residues. Looked up from germline, CDR1 is KGHSH and CDR2 is LQKENI. CDR3 nucleotide sequence: TGTGCCAGCTGTGGCGGGTCCCCTGAAGCTTTCTTT. This encodes CASCGGSPEAFF.

The chain joins TRBV4-1 to TRBJ1-5, with D perhaps TRBD1 (6 bases). The V and J ends lost 5 bases and 5 bases respectively, with 16 bases between them. Looked up from germline, CDR1 is MGHRA and CDR2 is YSYEKL. There are 15 residues in the CDR3. Here the CDR3 reads CASSAQGPVYQPQHF. The DNA of the CDR3 is TGCGCCAGCAGCGCGCAGGGGCCCGTTTATCAGCCCCAGCATTTT.

V gene TRBV3-1 (or the pseudogene TRBV3-2) combines with J gene TRBJ1-3; maybe TRBD1 (6 bases). V lost 4 bases to trimming and J lost 0 bases, with 16 bases between them. The CDR3 totals 17 residues. CDR1 and CDR2 (germline): LGHDT, YNNKEL (reference sequence). The CDR3 DNA is TGTGCCAGCAGCCGGCGGACCCAGGGGAACTCTGGAAACACCATATATTTT. Translation gives CASSRRTQGNSGNTIYF.

The chain carries TRBV9 and TRBJ1-2; D call uncertain. Germline values: CDR1 SGDLS, CDR2 YYNGEE. V gave up 0 bases and J gave up 0 bases, with 15 bases separating them. This CDR3 comprises 17 residues. The CDR3 DNA sequence: TGTGCCAGCAGCGTAGCTCAGGAGGGTATAGCTAACTATGGCTACACCTTC. As protein: CASSVAQEGIANYGYTF.

This chain links TRBV30 with TRBJ2-1; 8 bases agree with TRBD2. The germline CDR1 and CDR2 sequences are GTSNPN and SVGIG (reference sequence). This CDR3 spans 15 amino acids. V lost 0 bases, J lost 3 bases, and 4 bases stayed unmatched. The CDR3 region has the DNA TGTGCCTGGAGTGTGCGGGGGGTGGTCTACAATGAGCAGTTCTTC. Translation: CAWSVRGVVYNEQFF.

The chain uses TRBV3-1 (or the pseudogene TRBV3-2) and TRBJ1-1; D might be TRBD1 (6 bases). The CDR3 length is 14 residues. V gave up 2 bases and J gave up 4 bases, with 11 bases separating them. Looked up from germline, CDR1 is LGHDT and CDR2 is YNNKEL (reference sequence). This chain's CDR3 is CASSQNAGVTEAFF. The CDR3 DNA follows: TGTGCCAGCAGCCAAAATGCAGGGGTCACTGAAGCTTTCTTT.

The V call is TRBV6-5, the J call TRBJ2-7, with 8 bases aligning to TRBD2. The V segment lost 8 bases and the J segment 0 bases; nucleotides outside the gene matches: 9. CDR3 length: 15 residues. Germline V gene sequence: CDR1 MNHEY, CDR2 SVGAGI. In DNA, the CDR3 is TGTGCCAGCCCGGAGGGAGCGGGGGCCTCCTACGAGCAGTACTTC. Residues: CASPEGAGASYEQYF.

The chain has TRBV10-3 and TRBJ2-5; 12 bases are shared with TRBD2. The J segment lost 3 bases and the V segment lost 4 bases, leaving 0 bases of the junction unmatched. The CDR3 length is 14 residues. CDR1 and CDR2 (germline): ENHRY, SYGVKD. This CDR3 is CAISGTSGEETQYF. In DNA form, the CDR3 reads TGTGCCATCAGTGGGACTAGCGGGGAAGAGACCCAGTACTTC.

V is TRBV7-3 and J is TRBJ2-1; the match to TRBD2 covers 10 bases. The V gene's germline CDR1 is SGHTA and CDR2 FQGTGA. Losses at the gene ends were 1 base for V and 7 bases for J; bases not matched to a gene: 10. The CDR3 length is 17 residues. The CDR3 here is CASSLSRTSGAGNEQFF. In nucleotides, the CDR3 is TGTGCCAGCAGCTTAAGCCGTACTAGCGGGGCTGGGAATGAGCAGTTCTTC. Complete variable domain (other parts from reference TRBV7-3 and TRBJ2-1): GAGVSQTPSNKVTEKGKYVELRCDPISGHTALYWYRQSLGQGPEFLIYFQGTGAADDSGLPNDRFFAVRPEGSVSTLKIQRTERGDSAVYLCASSLSRTSGAGNEQFFGPGTRLTVL.

J is TRBJ1-2 and V is TRBV5-1; 7 positions agree with TRBD1. The germline V gene has CDR1 SGHRS and CDR2 YFSETQ. With 2 bases clipped from V and 3 bases from J, the junction kept 4 bases outside the gene matches. The CDR3 has 14 amino acids. DNA of the CDR3: TGCGCCAGCAGCTTAGGGGGCCCGGACTATGGCTACACCTTC. It translates to CASSLGGPDYGYTF.

This clone has more than one count but fewer than ten. The chain couples TRBV6-2 or TRBV6-3 to TRBJ2-7; possibly TRBD2 for D (6 bases). Trimming cost V 7 bases and J 1 base, with 17 bases left between them. This CDR3 is 15 amino acids long. CDR1 is MNHEY, CDR2 SVGEGT, per germline. The CDR3 DNA is TGTGCCAGCACCCCCGGTGGAGGGGATTCCTACGAGCAGTACTTC. Residues: CASTPGGGDSYEQYF.

This clone was seen just once. The chain has TRBV19 and TRBJ1-5; D perhaps matches TRBD1 (6 bases). The V end was cut by 0 bases, the J end by 6 bases, with 6 bases between. CDR1 is LNHDA, CDR2 SQIVND, per germline (reference sequence). This CDR3 is 13 amino acids long. CDR3 residues: CASSIEGGQPQHF. DNA for the CDR3: TGTGCCAGTAGTATAGAAGGGGGTCAGCCCCAGCATTTT.

Concerning this clone: The identical CDR3 is also encoded by other nucleotide sequences in the sample. This chain links TRBV9 with TRBJ1-2, with 7 bases that match TRBD1. Germline V CDR1 and CDR2: SGDLS, YYNGEE. V lost 3 bases and J lost 1; bases outside the gene matches: 0. This CDR3 region has 13 residues. CDR3 in amino acids: CASSAGGNYGYTF. CDR3 nucleotides: TGTGCCAGCAGCGCAGGGGGTAACTATGGCTACACCTTC. Based on the CDR3 plus reference TRBV9 and TRBJ1-2, the full variable domain is DSGVTQTPKHLITATGQRVTLRCSPRSGDLSVYWYQQSLDQGLQFLIQYYNGEERAKGNILERFSAQQFPDLHSELNLSSLELGDSALYFCASSAGGNYGYTFGSGTRLTVV.

The chain joins TRBV30 to TRBJ1-1; D is possibly TRBD1 (6 bases). Germline CDR1 reads GTSNPN; CDR2 reads SVGIG (reference sequence). V was trimmed by 3 bases and J by 11 bases, leaving 10 bases between them. The CDR3 spans 10 residues. The CDR3 protein is CAWSFDRAFF. The CDR3 DNA sequence: TGTGCCTGGAGCTTCGACAGGGCTTTCTTT.